Each of the 10 T cell receptor beta chains below was sequenced from the same sample in a study of blood T cell repertoires in COVID-19. Only in-frame clones appear in the TCRdb table, and some are missing; sequencing was by immunoSEQ multiplex PCR. Among under 200,000 clones listed, about 85% were seen once. The material sequenced was peripheral blood. Receptors originate from a man aged 60 to 69 with active or convalescent COVID-19.

J is TRBJ1-1 and V is TRBV12-3 or TRBV12-4, with 7 bases matching TRBD1. Trimming took 3 bases from V and 5 from J; bases not matched to a gene: 3. CDR3 length: 13 amino acids. Here the CDR3 DNA reads TGTGCCAGCAGTTTTGCACAGGGGACTGAAGCTTTCTTT. Its protein is CASSFAQGTEAFF.

This clone was seen only once. The J gene is TRBJ2-2, the V gene TRBV9; 12 bases match TRBD1. The CDR3 consists of 17 residues. Germline CDR1 SGDLS, CDR2 YYNGEE. Trimming removed 3 bases from V and 6 bases from J; junction bases left unmatched: 9. The CDR3: CASSATGTGGAAGELFF. In DNA form, the CDR3 reads TGTGCCAGCAGCGCAACAGGGACAGGGGGCGCCGCCGGGGAGCTGTTTTTT.

The chain has TRBV18 and TRBJ1-1; 10 bases line up with TRBD1. The CDR3 is made up of 18 amino acids. CDR1 is KGHSH and CDR2 is LQKENI in the germline V gene. V was clipped by 2 bases and J by 0 bases; unmatched bases: 9. This chain's CDR3 is CASSPFAPGQGMNTEAFF. The CDR3 region has the DNA TGTGCCAGCTCACCATTCGCCCCGGGACAGGGGATGAACACTGAAGCTTTCTTT.

The chain is built from TRBV9 and TRBJ2-3; 7 nucleotides line up with TRBD1. V gave up 1 base and J gave up 3 bases; unmatched junction bases: 5. The CDR3 runs to 15 residues. Germline loops: CDR1 SGDLS, CDR2 YYNGEE. CDR3 nucleotides: TGTGCCAGCAGCGTATCGACAGGGATGACAGATACGCAGTATTTT. As protein: CASSVSTGMTDTQYF.

The J gene is TRBJ2-1, the V gene TRBV5-1, with TRBD2 matching over 7 bases. Germline CDR1 and CDR2: SGHRS and YFSETQ. The CDR3 has 18 amino acids. Losses at the gene ends were 0 bases for V and 10 bases for J; bases not matched to a gene: 19. DNA of the CDR3: TGCGCCAGCAGCTTGGGGTCCACCATCTCGGGGGGTTTCGGCGAGCAGTTCTTC. Its translation is CASSLGSTISGGFGEQFF.

DNA of the CDR3: TGTGCCACCAGTGATTCCCGACAGGGTAGTGCAAAACTGTTTTTT. It encodes CATSDSRQGSAKLFF. The chain has TRBV24-1 and TRBJ1-4; 7 bases line up with TRBD1. Germline lookup yields CDR1 KGHDR and CDR2 SFDVKD. CDR3 length: 15 amino acids. With V trimmed by 2 bases and J by 10 bases, 9 bases remained unmatched.

V gene TRBV14 combines with J gene TRBJ1-2; D is unresolved. This CDR3 region has 15 residues. Germline CDR1 reads SGHDN; CDR2 reads FVKESK. V lost 1 base and J lost 6, with 15 bases in between. CDR3 coding DNA: TGTGCCAGCAGCCAAGCTGGCGGGGATAGAAATGGCTACACCTTC. This sequence encodes CASSQAGGDRNGYTF.

The genes are TRBV29-1 and TRBJ1-2; 8 nucleotides match TRBD1. CDR3 size: 13 residues. The germline V gene has CDR1 SQVTM and CDR2 ANQGSEA. With 1 base clipped from V and 10 bases from J, the junction kept 8 bases outside the gene matches. CDR3 in DNA: TGCAGCGTTGAAGCCGCACAGGGGGGACCCTACACCTTC. Protein product: CSVEAAQGGPYTF.

The sample holds one count of this clone. The chain has TRBV19 and TRBJ2-3, with 11 bases aligning to TRBD2. V was clipped by 6 bases and J by 0 bases; unmatched bases: 2. CDR3 length equals 15 residues. CDR1 is LNHDA, CDR2 SQIVND, per germline (reference sequence). The CDR3 sequence: CASRTSGGSTDTQYF. For the CDR3, the DNA is TGTGCCAGTAGAACTAGCGGGGGAAGCACAGATACGCAGTATTTT.

The rearrangement links TRBV5-4 to TRBJ2-4, with 7 bases fitting TRBD2. Germline V gene lookup returns CDR1 SGHNT and CDR2 YYREEE (reference sequence). This CDR3 is 16 amino acids long. V lost 0 bases and J lost 0; bases outside the gene matches: 3. Here the CDR3 reads CASSLGGGLAKNIQYF. CDR3 nucleotides: TGTGCCAGCAGCTTGGGGGGGGGTCTAGCCAAAAACATTCAGTACTTC.